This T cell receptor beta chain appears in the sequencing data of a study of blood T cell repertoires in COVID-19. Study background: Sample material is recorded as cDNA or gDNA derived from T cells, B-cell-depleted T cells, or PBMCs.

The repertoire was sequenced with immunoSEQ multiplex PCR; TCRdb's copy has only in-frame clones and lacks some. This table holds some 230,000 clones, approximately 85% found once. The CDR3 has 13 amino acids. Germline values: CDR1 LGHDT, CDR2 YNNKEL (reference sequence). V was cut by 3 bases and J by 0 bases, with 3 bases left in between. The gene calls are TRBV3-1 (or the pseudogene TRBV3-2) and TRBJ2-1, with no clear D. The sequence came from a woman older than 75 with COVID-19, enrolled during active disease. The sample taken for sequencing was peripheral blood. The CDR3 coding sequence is TGTGCCAGCAGCCATCGCTCCTACAATGAGCAGTTCTTC. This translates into CASSHRSYNEQFF.